This T cell receptor beta chain comes out of a study of beta chain features in type 1 diabetes. Overall study results and limits: Type 1 diabetes patients had moderately but significantly shorter TCRB CDR3s in all four CD4+ subsets. Lower insertion and higher deletion counts appeared at VDJ junctions in type 1 diabetes patients.

The CDR3 has 13 residues. Germline loops: CDR1 SQVTM, CDR2 ANQGSEA. Trimming stripped 0 bases from V and 6 bases from J, with 9 bases between. The sequenced template was cDNA made from the entire isolated RNA. Profiling relied on immunoSEQ multiplex PCR, and the TCRdb table lists in-frame clones only, not all of them. The table lists about 150,000 clones, 9% to 10% of them singletons. The sample holds a few counts of this clone. Its antigen is unknown. Via CD45RO/CCR7/CD25/CD127/CD95/CD27, cells of the CD4+ naive, central memory, regulatory and stem cell-like memory subsets were sorted. The rearrangement joins TRBV29-1 to TRBJ1-5; D perhaps matches TRBD1 (5 bases). Sequencing used central memory CD4+ T cells from blood. The source is a woman under 30 in good health. CDR3 DNA sequence: TGCAGCGTTGAAGAGGCCCAGGGTCAGCCCCAGCATTTT. It yields the protein CSVEEAQGQPQHF.